What follows are 28 T cell receptor beta chains derived from one specimen sequenced in a study of T cell responses to AZD1222 COVID-19 vaccine. Generated by immunoSEQ multiplex PCR, the TCRdb table keeps only in-frame clones and is missing some. The data show 80,000 or so clones, 75% to 95% seen once. Specimen: peripheral blood, collected on day 0 of MenACWY control vaccination. These receptors were obtained from an adult in good health.

Only a few counts were recorded for this clone. This chain connects TRBV6-5 to TRBJ1-1; D gene unclear. This CDR3 region has 15 residues. Trimming took 4 bases from V and 4 from J, leaving 16 bases between them. CDR1 is MNHEY and CDR2 is SVGAGI in the germline V gene. CDR3 protein: CASSSNLLGGTEAFF. CDR3 nucleotides: TGTGCCAGCAGTTCGAATTTACTAGGAGGCACTGAAGCTTTCTTT.

This chain joins TRBV18 and TRBJ1-1; D is uncertain. The CDR3 is made up of 15 amino acids. Trimming cost V 7 bases and J 0 bases, with 15 bases left between them. Germline loops: CDR1 KGHSH, CDR2 LQKENI. CDR3 in amino acids: CASFETRSMNTEAFF. For the CDR3, the DNA is TGTGCCAGCTTCGAGACACGATCCATGAACACTGAAGCTTTCTTT. Variable domain in full (rest from reference TRBV18 and TRBJ1-1): NAGVMQNPRHLVRRRGQEARLRCSPMKGHSHVYWYRQLPEEGLKFMVYLQKENIIDESGMPKERFSAEFPKEGPSILRIQQVVRGDSAAYFCASFETRSMNTEAFFGQGTRLTVV.

V and J are TRBV19 and TRBJ2-7; 9 bases agree with TRBD2. Germline CDR1 reads LNHDA; CDR2 reads SQIVND (reference sequence). Unmatched junction bases numbered 9, after V lost 3 bases and J lost 6 bases. The CDR3 runs to 15 residues. The CDR3 region has the DNA TGTGCCAGTAGTATTTTCCTAGCGGGATCGGGCGAGCAGTACTTC. Translated, it gives CASSIFLAGSGEQYF.

This clone appeared a single time. The gene calls are TRBV27 and TRBJ1-5; perhaps TRBD1 as D (5 bases). V was trimmed by 8 bases and J by 7 bases, leaving 15 bases between them. The CDR3 consists of 13 residues. CDR1 is MNHEY and CDR2 is SMNVEV in the germline V gene (reference sequence). DNA for the CDR3: TGTGCCAGCCGTGGCGGGGGGAACCAGCCCCAGCATTTT. Its protein product is CASRGGGNQPQHF.

V is TRBV5-8 and J is TRBJ2-2; D call uncertain. The CDR3 runs 14 residues. Trimming cost V 4 bases and J 7 bases, with 14 bases left between them. From germline, CDR1 is SGHTS and CDR2 YDEGEE. The DNA of the CDR3 is TGTGCCAGCAGCATCCAATGGGGTCGCGGGGAGCTGTTTTTT. Translating gives CASSIQWGRGELFF.

This clone has only a few counts. The chain joins TRBV7-9 to TRBJ1-1; D ambiguous. This CDR3 is 13 amino acids long. Trimming removed 5 bases from V and 6 bases from J, with 13 bases in between. Germline-derived CDR1 and CDR2 are SEHNR and FQNEAQ (reference sequence). The DNA for the CDR3 is TGTGCCAGCAGCCCCCCGATGGTTCCTGAAGCTTTCTTT. It codes for CASSPPMVPEAFF.

V is TRBV5-1 and J is TRBJ1-2; D is ambiguous. The germline CDR1 and CDR2 sequences are SGHRS and YFSETQ. Trimming removed 3 bases at V and 8 bases at J, with 8 bases between. This CDR3 contains 11 residues. The CDR3 sequence: CASSSPGGYTF. CDR3 DNA: TGCGCCAGCAGCTCACCCGGGGGCTACACCTTC. Looking up the rest from reference TRBV5-1 and TRBJ1-2 gives the full variable domain: KAGVTQTPRYLIKTRGQQVTLSCSPISGHRSVSWYQQTPGQGLQFLFEYFSETQRNKGNFPGRFSGRQFSNSRSEMNVSTLELGDSALYLCASSSPGGYTFGSGTRLTVV.

This chain uses TRBV30 with TRBJ1-1, with 10 nucleotides matching TRBD1. The CDR3 covers 15 residues. Trimming removed 5 bases from V and 0 bases from J; junction bases left unmatched: 6. In germline, CDR1 is GTSNPN, CDR2 SVGIG (reference sequence). This CDR3 reads CAWHRDRGLNTEAFF. Written as DNA, the CDR3 is TGTGCCTGGCACCGGGACAGGGGTCTGAACACTGAAGCTTTCTTT. The complete variable domain, with remaining parts taken from reference TRBV30 and TRBJ1-1, reads SQTIHQWPATLVQPVGSPLSLECTVEGTSNPNLYWYRQAAGRGLQLLFYSVGIGQISSEVPQNLSASRPQDRQFILSSKKLLLSDSGFYLCAWHRDRGLNTEAFFGQGTRLTVV.

The rearrangement joins TRBV11-2 to TRBJ2-3; D is unclear. The germline V and J ends were trimmed by 5 bases and 0 bases, with 6 bases remaining between them. The V gene's germline CDR1 is SGHAT and CDR2 FQNNGV. This CDR3 has 13 amino acids. In DNA form, the CDR3 reads TGTGCCAGCAGCACTTCTAGCACAGATACGCAGTATTTT. It yields the protein CASSTSSTDTQYF.

The gene calls are TRBV5-1 and TRBJ1-3; weak D call: TRBD1 (5 bases). V was trimmed by 7 bases and J by 8 bases, leaving 22 bases between them. This CDR3 region has 15 residues. Germline-derived CDR1 and CDR2 are SGHRS and YFSETQ. The CDR3 DNA sequence: TGCGCCAGCGGACGACAGCACCCCGGATTGGACACCATATATTTT. It is translated as CASGRQHPGLDTIYF.

The V call is TRBV6-5, the J call TRBJ1-1; no definite D call. Germline V gene data show CDR1 as MNHEY and CDR2 as SVGAGI. Trimming stripped 7 bases from V and 8 bases from J, with 17 bases between. The CDR3 has 13 residues. The CDR3 DNA reads as TGTGCCAGCATGTTAAGTCTCACAGAAGAAGCTTTCTTT. Translation: CASMLSLTEEAFF.

V and J are TRBV5-1 and TRBJ2-5; TRBD1 matches at 9 bases. This CDR3 has 14 amino acids. With V trimmed by 4 bases and J by 5 bases, 6 bases remained unmatched. The V gene's germline CDR1 is SGHRS and CDR2 YFSETQ. CDR3: CASSVGQGLETQYF. CDR3 sequence (DNA): TGCGCCAGCAGCGTGGGACAGGGCTTGGAGACCCAGTACTTC.

This chain joins TRBV3-1 (or the pseudogene TRBV3-2) and TRBJ1-3; D remains unclear. Germline V CDR1 and CDR2: LGHDT, YNNKEL (reference sequence). CDR3 length equals 12 residues. Trimming removed 1 base from V and 6 bases from J, with 4 bases in between. For the CDR3, the DNA is TGTGCCAGCAGCCAAGCAGAAAACACCATATATTTT. It translates to CASSQAENTIYF.

The chain couples TRBV11-1 to TRBJ1-1; D is undetermined. Germline V gene lookup returns CDR1 SGHAT and CDR2 FQDESV (reference sequence). V shed 6 bases and J shed 0 bases, with 14 bases lying between them. CDR3 size: 15 residues. CDR3 DNA sequence: TGTGCCAGCAGACCGGATGGGTTCATGAACACTGAAGCTTTCTTT. Its protein is CASRPDGFMNTEAFF.

The chain joins TRBV19 to TRBJ1-5; TRBD1 aligns across 8 bases. There are 13 residues in the CDR3. Unmatched junction bases numbered 7, after V lost 10 bases and J lost 5 bases. Germline lookup yields CDR1 LNHDA and CDR2 SQIVND (reference sequence). The CDR3: CATKQGGYQPQHF. The CDR3 DNA follows: TGTGCCACTAAACAGGGGGGCTATCAGCCCCAGCATTTT.

The chain joins TRBV5-4 to TRBJ2-2, with TRBD1 matching over 10 bases. CDR3 length: 15 residues. CDR1 is SGHNT and CDR2 is YYREEE in the germline V gene (reference sequence). V lost 4 bases, J lost 7 bases, and 7 bases stayed unmatched. The CDR3, as DNA: TGTGCCAGCAGCCCGGGACAGGGGAGGTACGGGGAGCTGTTTTTT. Amino acids: CASSPGQGRYGELFF.

The chain recombines TRBV5-1 with TRBJ2-1; 14 bases are shared with TRBD2. From germline, CDR1 is SGHRS and CDR2 YFSETQ. This CDR3 is 16 amino acids long. V was pared by 3 bases and J by 6 bases, with 5 bases of the junction left unmatched. The chain's CDR3 is CASSSVTSGRANEQFF. CDR3 nucleotide sequence: TGCGCCAGCAGCTCAGTGACTAGCGGGAGGGCCAATGAGCAGTTCTTC.

This chain uses TRBV6-2 or TRBV6-3 with TRBJ1-2, with a tentative D call TRBD1 (5 bases). The CDR3 covers 14 residues. Trimming shortened V by 0 bases and J by 5 bases, and 10 bases separated the two germline ends. CDR1 is MNHEY and CDR2 is SVGEGT in the germline V gene. The CDR3, as DNA: TGTGCCAGCAGTTACTCGATAGGGGCGTATGGCTACACCTTC. Protein product: CASSYSIGAYGYTF.

The chain recombines TRBV14 with TRBJ2-3; 12 bases are shared with TRBD2. This CDR3 comprises 17 residues. V lost 3 bases, J lost 0 bases, and 4 bases stayed unmatched. Germline V gives CDR1 SGHDN, CDR2 FVKESK. The CDR3 DNA is TGTGCCAGCAGCCAGACTAGCGGGAGAGGAAGCACAGATACGCAGTATTTT. The encoded protein is CASSQTSGRGSTDTQYF.

V and J are TRBV28 and TRBJ2-2, with D perhaps assigned TRBD1 or TRBD2 (5 bases each). There are 14 residues in the CDR3. Trimming took off 10 bases at V and 4 bases at J, with 16 bases between the two ends. The germline V gene has CDR1 MDHEN and CDR2 SYDVKM. The CDR3 spells CATKQEVGTGELFF. The CDR3 coding sequence is TGTGCCACTAAACAGGAGGTGGGCACCGGGGAGCTGTTTTTT. The variable domain in full, with the rest retrieved from reference TRBV28 and TRBJ2-2, is DVKVTQSSRYLVKRTGEKVFLECVQDMDHENMFWYRQDPGLGLRLIYFSYDVKMKEKGDIPEGYSVSREKKERFSLILESASTNQTSMYLCATKQEVGTGELFFGEGSRLTVL.

The CDR3 coding sequence is TGTGCCAGCAGTTTATTAGCCGGTGGGAACTATGGCTACACCTTC. It translates to CASSLLAGGNYGYTF. V and J are TRBV28 and TRBJ1-2; D remains ambiguous. Trimming stripped 1 base from V and 2 bases from J, with 11 bases between. Germline assignment: CDR1 MDHEN and CDR2 SYDVKM. CDR3 length: 15 amino acids.

The V gene is TRBV28, the J gene TRBJ1-2, with D perhaps matching TRBD1 (5 bases). Trimming left V 4 bases short and J 8 bases short, with 17 bases between. The germline V gene has CDR1 MDHEN and CDR2 SYDVKM. The CDR3 contains 14 residues. Written as DNA, the CDR3 is TGTGCCAGCAGTTCTGGGGCGGGAGTAGAGGGCTACACCTTC. It specifies CASSSGAGVEGYTF.

The chain combines TRBV30 with TRBJ1-2; the D gene is possibly TRBD1 (6 bases). V gave up 1 base and J gave up 1 base, with 13 bases separating them. The CDR3 has 15 residues. Germline V CDR1 and CDR2: GTSNPN, SVGIG (reference sequence). The CDR3 loop reads CAWSAGAGINYGYTF. CDR3 sequence (DNA): TGTGCCTGGAGTGCAGGGGCAGGGATTAACTATGGCTACACCTTC.

The chain combines TRBV30 with TRBJ1-1, with D possibly TRBD1 on 5 matching bases. V lost 0 bases, J lost 4 bases, and 15 bases lay in between. The V gene's germline CDR1 is GTSNPN and CDR2 SVGIG (reference sequence). The CDR3 contains 15 residues. The CDR3 region has the DNA TGTGCCTGGAGTGTAGACAGCAGGGAGGGCACTGAAGCTTTCTTT. It is translated as CAWSVDSREGTEAFF.

This clone showed up just once. The CDR3: CASSPAGLANEQFF. CDR3 in DNA: TGCGCCAGCAGCCCGGCGGGGCTCGCGAATGAGCAGTTCTTC. This chain joins TRBV5-1 and TRBJ2-1; tentative D call: TRBD2 (6 bases). Deletions cut 4 bases from V and 7 bases from J, with 15 bases between. The germline gives CDR1 SGHRS, CDR2 YFSETQ. This CDR3 spans 14 amino acids.

V and J are TRBV10-1 and TRBJ1-1; D remains ambiguous. Per the germline V gene, CDR1 is WNHNN and CDR2 is SYGVQD (reference sequence). This CDR3 comprises 13 residues. V lost 1 base and J lost 2, with 5 bases in between. CDR3 loop: CASSELGNTEAFF. CDR3 nucleotide sequence: TGCGCCAGCAGTGAGTTGGGTAACACTGAAGCTTTCTTT.

The V and J genes are TRBV28 and TRBJ1-1, with no clear D. Between the trimmed V and J ends, which lost 4 bases and 8 bases, there was a span of 11 bases. Germline lookup yields CDR1 MDHEN and CDR2 SYDVKM. The CDR3 runs 12 residues. Written as DNA, the CDR3 is TGTGCCAGCAGTTCCGGGTCTACCGAAGCTTTCTTT. Its protein is CASSSGSTEAFF. Using reference TRBV28 and TRBJ1-1 for the parts outside the CDR3, the full variable domain is DVKVTQSSRYLVKRTGEKVFLECVQDMDHENMFWYRQDPGLGLRLIYFSYDVKMKEKGDIPEGYSVSREKKERFSLILESASTNQTSMYLCASSSGSTEAFFGQGTRLTVV.

The gene calls are TRBV10-1 and TRBJ1-1, with D uncertain. The V gene lost 4 bases and the J gene lost 0 bases, with 6 bases spanning the gap. The CDR3 has 13 residues. Germline-derived CDR1 and CDR2 are WNHNN and SYGVQD (reference sequence). The DNA of the CDR3 is TGCGCCAGCAGTGTAGGGATGAACACTGAAGCTTTCTTT. Protein: CASSVGMNTEAFF.